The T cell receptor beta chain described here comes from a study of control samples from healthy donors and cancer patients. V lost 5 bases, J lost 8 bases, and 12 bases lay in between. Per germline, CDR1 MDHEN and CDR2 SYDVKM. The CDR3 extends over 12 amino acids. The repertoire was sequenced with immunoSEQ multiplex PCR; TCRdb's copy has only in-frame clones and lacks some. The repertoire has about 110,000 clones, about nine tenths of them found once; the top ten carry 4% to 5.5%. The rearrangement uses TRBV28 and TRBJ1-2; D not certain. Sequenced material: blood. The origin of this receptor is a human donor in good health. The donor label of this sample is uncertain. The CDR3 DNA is TGTGCCAGCAGTCTACAGACGGAGGGCTACACCTTC. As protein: CASSLQTEGYTF.